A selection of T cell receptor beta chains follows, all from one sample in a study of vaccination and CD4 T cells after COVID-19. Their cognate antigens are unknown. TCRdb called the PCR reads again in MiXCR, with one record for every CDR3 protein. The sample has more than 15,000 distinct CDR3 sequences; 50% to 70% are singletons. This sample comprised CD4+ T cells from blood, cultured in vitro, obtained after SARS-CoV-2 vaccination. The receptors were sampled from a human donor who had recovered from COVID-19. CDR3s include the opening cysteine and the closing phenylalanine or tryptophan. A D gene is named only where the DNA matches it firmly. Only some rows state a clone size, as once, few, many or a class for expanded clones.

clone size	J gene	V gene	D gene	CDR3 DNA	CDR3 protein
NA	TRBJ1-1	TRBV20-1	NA	TGCAGTGTGGGGCAGGGTACCCCTGAAGCTTTCTTT	CSVGQGTPEAFF
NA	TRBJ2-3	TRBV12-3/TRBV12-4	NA	TGTGCCAGCAGTTTAGGGACCACCACAGATACGCAGTATTTT	CASSLGTTTDTQYF
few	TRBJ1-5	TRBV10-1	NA	TGCGCCAGCAGAAGAGACAGTTATAGCAATCAGCCCCAGCATTTT	CASRRDSYSNQPQHF
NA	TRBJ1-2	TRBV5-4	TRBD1	TGTGCCAGCAGCGGATATGTGAAGGGACAGGGGGCACGGAGGTATGGCTACACCTTC	CASSGYVKGQGARRYGYTF
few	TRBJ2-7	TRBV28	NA	TGTGCCAGCAGTTTACCACGATACAGGGACGAGCAGTACTTC	CASSLPRYRDEQYF
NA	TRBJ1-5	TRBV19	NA	TGTGCCGTCATGGGTCTCGGACAGCCCCAGCATTTT	CAVMGLGQPQHF
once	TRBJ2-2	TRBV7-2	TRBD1	TGTGCCAGCAGCTTAAACAGGGGGCGCGAGCTGTTTTTT	CASSLNRGRELFF
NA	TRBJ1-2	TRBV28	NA	TGTGCCAGCAGAGCTCAGGGCCCCCCGGACTATGGCTACACCTTC	CASRAQGPPDYGYTF
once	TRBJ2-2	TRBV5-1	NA	TGCGCCAGCAGCTTGGGGGCGACCGGGGAGCTGTTTTTT	CASSLGATGELFF
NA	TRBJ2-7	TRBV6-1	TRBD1	TGTGCCAGCAGTCCGGGACAGGGGGCTCGTCTAGATTCCTCCGAGCAGTACTTC	CASSPGQGARLDSSEQYF
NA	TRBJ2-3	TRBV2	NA	TGTGCCAGCAGTGGGACAGCTAGCACAGATACGCAGTATTTT	CASSGTASTDTQYF
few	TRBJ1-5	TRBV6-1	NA	TGTGCCAGCAGTGAAGCGCTGGGGGGAAATCAGCCCCAGCATTTT	CASSEALGGNQPQHF
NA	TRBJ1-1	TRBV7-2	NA	TGTGCCAGCAGCTTCCCGACCGGAAGAACTGAAGCTTTCTTT	CASSFPTGRTEAFF
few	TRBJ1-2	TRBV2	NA	TGTGCCAGCAGTCCCGGAATAGGCTACACCTTC	CASSPGIGYTF
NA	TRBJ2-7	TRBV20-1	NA	TGCAGTGCAAACTTCCAAGACTACGAGCAGTACTTC	CSANFQDYEQYF
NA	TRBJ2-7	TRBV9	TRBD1	TGTGCCAGCAGCGTAGTGCCAGGACAGGGTGAGCAGTACTTC	CASSVVPGQGEQYF
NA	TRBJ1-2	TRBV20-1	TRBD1	TGCAGTGCTAGAGACACCACAGGGGGCTACGGCTACACCTTC	CSARDTTGGYGYTF
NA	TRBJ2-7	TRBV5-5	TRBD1	TGTGCCAGCCAGGGACAGGGTATCTACGAGCAGTACTTC	CASQGQGIYEQYF
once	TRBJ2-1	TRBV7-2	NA	TGTGCCAGCAGCTTAGAGCCCAGGGTCGGAGAGCAGTTCTTC	CASSLEPRVGEQFF
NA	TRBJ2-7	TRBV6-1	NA	TGTGCCAGCAGTGAAAGACGGCGAACCTACGAGCAGTACTTC	CASSERRRTYEQYF
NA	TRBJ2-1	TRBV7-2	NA	TGTGCCAGCAGCTTAGACCATCTTACCAATGAGCAGTTCTTC	CASSLDHLTNEQFF
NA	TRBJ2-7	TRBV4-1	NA	TGCGCCAGCAGTTCACGCGAGAAGTCCTACGAGCAGTACTTC	CASSSREKSYEQYF
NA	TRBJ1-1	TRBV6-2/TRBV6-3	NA	TGTGCCAGCAGTTACTCGGGGGCGGACACTGAAGCTTTCTTT	CASSYSGADTEAFF
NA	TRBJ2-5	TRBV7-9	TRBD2	TGTGCCAGCAGCAAGGGACTAGCGGGGGGTACGGAGACCCAGTACTTC	CASSKGLAGGTETQYF
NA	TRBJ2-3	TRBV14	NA	TGTGCCAGCAGCGAAGGACCGGGACTCGACACAGATACGCAGTATTTT	CASSEGPGLDTDTQYF
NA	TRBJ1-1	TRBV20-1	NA	TGCAGTGCTAGTACCGGGGTCGCTGAAGCTTTCTTT	CSASTGVAEAFF
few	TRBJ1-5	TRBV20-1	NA	TGCAGTGCTAGAGAAGGGTTCAATCAGCCCCAGCATTTT	CSAREGFNQPQHF
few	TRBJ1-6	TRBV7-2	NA	TGTGCCAGCAGCTTAGAGGGCAGGGTCTGGGATGATTCACCCCTCCACTTT	CASSLEGRVWDDSPLHF
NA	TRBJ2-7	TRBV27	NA	TGTGCCAGCAGCTCCCCCCCGGGACTCCCCTACGAGCAGTACTTC	CASSSPPGLPYEQYF
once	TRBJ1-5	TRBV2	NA	TGTGCCAGCAGTGTGAGTCAGGGGTACAATCAGCCCCAGCATTTT	CASSVSQGYNQPQHF
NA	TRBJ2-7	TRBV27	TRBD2	TGTGCCAGCAGTTTGCTTTCGGGACTAGCGGGAAATGAGCAGTACTTC	CASSLLSGLAGNEQYF
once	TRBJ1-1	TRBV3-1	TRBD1	TGTGCCAGCAGCCCTTCCGGGACAGGGATAGATGAAGCTTTCTTT	CASSPSGTGIDEAFF
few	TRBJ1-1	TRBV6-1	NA	TGTGCCAGCAGTCACACGGAGGACACTGAAGCTTTCTTT	CASSHTEDTEAFF
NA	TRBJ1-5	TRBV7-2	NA	TGTGCCAGCAGCTTGACAGCGAATAGCAATCAGCCCCAGCATTTT	CASSLTANSNQPQHF
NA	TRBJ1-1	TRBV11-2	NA	TGTGCCAGCACCCTCAGCTGGGCGAATGAAGCTTTCTTT	CASTLSWANEAFF
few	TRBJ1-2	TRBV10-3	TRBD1	TGTGCCACGACGACAGGGGACTATGGCTACACCTTC	CATTTGDYGYTF
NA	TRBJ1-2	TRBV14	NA	TGTGCCAGCAGCCAAGTATGGGGCAACATTAACTATGGCTACACCTTC	CASSQVWGNINYGYTF
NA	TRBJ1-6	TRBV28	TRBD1	TGTGCCAGCAGTCCCGAACAGGGGATTGGGTCACCCCTCCACTTT	CASSPEQGIGSPLHF
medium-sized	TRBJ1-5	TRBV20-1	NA	TGCAGTGCTGTCGGACAGTTAAACTTCAATCAGCCCCAGCATTTT	CSAVGQLNFNQPQHF
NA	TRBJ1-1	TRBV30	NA	TGTGCCTGGAGTGATTGGAGCACTGAAGCTTTCTTT	CAWSDWSTEAFF
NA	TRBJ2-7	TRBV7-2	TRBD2	TGTGCCAGCAGCTTGACATCCCGGGAGGGCAAGCAGTACTTC	CASSLTSREGKQYF
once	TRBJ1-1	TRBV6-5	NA	TGTGCCAGCAGTTACTCGAGACAAGGGGGGACTGAAGCTTTCTTT	CASSYSRQGGTEAFF
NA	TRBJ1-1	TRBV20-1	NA	TGCAGTGCTACGACGTTCACTGAAGCTTTCTTT	CSATTFTEAFF
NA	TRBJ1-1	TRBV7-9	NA	TGTGCCAGCAGCTTAACCGACCTACGCACTGAAGCTTTCTTT	CASSLTDLRTEAFF
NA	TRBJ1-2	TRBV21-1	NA	TGTGCCAGCCGAGCCCGGGACAGGGATCCTCGTGGCTACACCTTC	CASRARDRDPRGYTF
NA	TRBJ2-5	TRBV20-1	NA	TGCAGTGCTAGAGATCCAGGGTCGCAGACCCAGTACTTC	CSARDPGSQTQYF
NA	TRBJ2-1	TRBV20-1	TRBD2	TGCAGTGCCATTAGCGGGAGAACCTACAATGAGCAGTTCTTC	CSAISGRTYNEQFF